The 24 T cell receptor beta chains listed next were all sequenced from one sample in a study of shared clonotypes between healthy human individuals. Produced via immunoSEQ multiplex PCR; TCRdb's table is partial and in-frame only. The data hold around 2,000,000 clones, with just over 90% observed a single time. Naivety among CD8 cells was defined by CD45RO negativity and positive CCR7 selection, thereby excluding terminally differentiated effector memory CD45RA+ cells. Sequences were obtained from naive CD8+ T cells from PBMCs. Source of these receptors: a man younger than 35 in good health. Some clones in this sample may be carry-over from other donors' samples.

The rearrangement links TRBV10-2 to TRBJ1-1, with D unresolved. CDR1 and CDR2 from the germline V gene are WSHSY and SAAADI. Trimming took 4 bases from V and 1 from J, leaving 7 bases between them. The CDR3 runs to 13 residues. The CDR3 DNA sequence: TGCGCCAGCAGTGTCCAGAGGAACACTGAAGCTTTCTTT. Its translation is CASSVQRNTEAFF.

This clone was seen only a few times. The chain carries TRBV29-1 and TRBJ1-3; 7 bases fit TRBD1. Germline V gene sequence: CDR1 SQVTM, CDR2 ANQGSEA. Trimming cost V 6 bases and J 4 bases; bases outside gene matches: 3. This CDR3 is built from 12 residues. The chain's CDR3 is CSVADRGNTIYF. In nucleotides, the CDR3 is TGCAGCGTCGCGGACAGGGGAAACACCATATATTTT.

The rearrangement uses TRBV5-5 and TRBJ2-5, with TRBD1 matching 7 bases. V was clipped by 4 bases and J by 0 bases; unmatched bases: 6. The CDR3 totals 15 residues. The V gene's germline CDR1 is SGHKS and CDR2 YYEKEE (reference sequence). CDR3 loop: CASSLPQGDQETQYF. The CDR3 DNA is TGTGCCAGCAGCCTACCCCAGGGGGACCAAGAGACCCAGTACTTC.

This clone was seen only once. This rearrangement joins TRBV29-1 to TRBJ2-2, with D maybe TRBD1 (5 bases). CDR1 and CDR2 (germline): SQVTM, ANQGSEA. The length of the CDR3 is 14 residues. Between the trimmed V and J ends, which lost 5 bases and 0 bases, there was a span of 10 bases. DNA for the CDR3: TGCAGCGTTCGAGAGACAGCGAACACCGGGGAGCTGTTTTTT. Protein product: CSVRETANTGELFF.

CDR3 nucleotide sequence: TGCGCCAGCAGCTTGTTATGGGATGGTGGGGCCAACGTCCTGACTTTC. Its protein is CASSLLWDGGANVLTF. This chain links TRBV5-1 with TRBJ2-6; D not certain. The CDR3 covers 16 residues. The germline V and J ends were trimmed by 1 base and 3 bases, with 11 bases remaining between them. Germline loops: CDR1 SGHRS, CDR2 YFSETQ.

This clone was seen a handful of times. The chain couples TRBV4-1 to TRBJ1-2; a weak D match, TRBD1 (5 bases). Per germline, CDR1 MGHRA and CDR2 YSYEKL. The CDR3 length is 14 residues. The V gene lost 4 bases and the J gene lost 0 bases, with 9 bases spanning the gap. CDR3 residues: CASSPGRANYGYTF. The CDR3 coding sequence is TGCGCCAGCAGCCCAGGGAGAGCTAACTATGGCTACACCTTC.

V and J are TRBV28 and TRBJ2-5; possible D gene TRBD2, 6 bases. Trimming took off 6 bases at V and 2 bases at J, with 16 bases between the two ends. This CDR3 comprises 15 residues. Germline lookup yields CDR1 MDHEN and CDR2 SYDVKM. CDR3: CASSPLRDLQETQYF. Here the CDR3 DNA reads TGTGCCAGCAGCCCCCTCCGGGACTTACAAGAGACCCAGTACTTC.

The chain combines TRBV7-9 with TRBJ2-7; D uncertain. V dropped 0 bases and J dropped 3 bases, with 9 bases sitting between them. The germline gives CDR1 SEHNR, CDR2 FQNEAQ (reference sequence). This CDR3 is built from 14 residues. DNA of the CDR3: TGTGCCAGCAGCTTAGCCGGATTAAACTACGAGCAGTACTTC. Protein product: CASSLAGLNYEQYF. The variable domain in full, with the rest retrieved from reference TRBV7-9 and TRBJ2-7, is DTGVSQNPRHKITKRGQNVTFRCDPISEHNRLYWYRQTLGQGPEFLTYFQNEAQLEKSRLLSDRFSAERPKGSFSTLEIQRTEQGDSAMYLCASSLAGLNYEQYFGPGTRLTVT.

CDR3: CASSSPQGQPFYEQYF. The CDR3 DNA is TGTGCCAGCAGTTCACCTCAGGGACAGCCTTTTTACGAGCAGTACTTC. V is TRBV27 and J is TRBJ2-7, with 7 bases lining up with TRBD1. Germline CDR1 and CDR2: MNHEY and SMNVEV (reference sequence). The CDR3 loop spans 16 amino acids. V gave up 4 bases and J gave up 4 bases; unmatched junction bases: 13.

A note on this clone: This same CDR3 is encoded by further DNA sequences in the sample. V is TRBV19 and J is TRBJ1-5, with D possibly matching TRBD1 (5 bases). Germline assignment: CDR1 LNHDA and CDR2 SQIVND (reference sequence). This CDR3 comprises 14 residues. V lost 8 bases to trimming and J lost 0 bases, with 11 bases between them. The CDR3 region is CASAIRDSNQPQHF. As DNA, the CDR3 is TGTGCCAGTGCTATCAGGGATAGCAATCAGCCCCAGCATTTT.

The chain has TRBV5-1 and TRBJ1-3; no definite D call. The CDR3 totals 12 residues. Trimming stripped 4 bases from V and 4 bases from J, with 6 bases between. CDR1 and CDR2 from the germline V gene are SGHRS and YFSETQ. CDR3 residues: CASSPAGNTIYF. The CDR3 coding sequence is TGCGCCAGCAGCCCCGCGGGAAACACCATATATTTT.

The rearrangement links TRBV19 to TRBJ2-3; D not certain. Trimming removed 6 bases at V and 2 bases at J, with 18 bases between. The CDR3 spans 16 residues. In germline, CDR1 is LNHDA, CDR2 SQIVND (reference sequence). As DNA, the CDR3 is TGTGCCAGTAGCGACCCCCGGGCCCCCAACACAGATACGCAGTATTTT. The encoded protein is CASSDPRAPNTDTQYF.

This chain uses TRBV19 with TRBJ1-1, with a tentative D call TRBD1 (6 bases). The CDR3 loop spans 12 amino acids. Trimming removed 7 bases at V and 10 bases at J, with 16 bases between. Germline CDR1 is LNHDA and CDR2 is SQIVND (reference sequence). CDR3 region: CASTPRGAAAFF. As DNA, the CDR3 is TGTGCCAGTACCCCCAGGGGCGCGGCAGCTTTCTTT.

CDR3 in DNA: TGCGCCAGCAGCCAAGTAGCTCTGGGACTAGAGGGCTACACCTTC. This sequence encodes CASSQVALGLEGYTF. The rearrangement joins TRBV4-3 to TRBJ1-2; D might be TRBD1 (5 bases). Germline-derived CDR1 and CDR2 are LGHNA and YSLEER. The germline V and J ends were trimmed by 1 base and 8 bases, with 17 bases remaining between them. The CDR3 sequence is 15 residues long.

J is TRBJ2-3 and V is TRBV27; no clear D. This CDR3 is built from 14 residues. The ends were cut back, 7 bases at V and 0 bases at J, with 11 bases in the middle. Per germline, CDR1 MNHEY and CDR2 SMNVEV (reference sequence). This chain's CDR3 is CASNLLGSTDTQYF. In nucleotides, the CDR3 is TGTGCCAGCAACCTCTTGGGTAGCACAGATACGCAGTATTTT.

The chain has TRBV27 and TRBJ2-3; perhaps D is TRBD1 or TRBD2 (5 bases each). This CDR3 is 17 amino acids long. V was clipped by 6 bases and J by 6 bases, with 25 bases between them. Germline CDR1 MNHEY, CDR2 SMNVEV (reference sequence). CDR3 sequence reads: CASRSGPGAGAWDTQYF. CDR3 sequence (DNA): TGTGCCAGCAGGTCGGGGCCCGGAGCAGGCGCCTGGGATACGCAGTATTTT.

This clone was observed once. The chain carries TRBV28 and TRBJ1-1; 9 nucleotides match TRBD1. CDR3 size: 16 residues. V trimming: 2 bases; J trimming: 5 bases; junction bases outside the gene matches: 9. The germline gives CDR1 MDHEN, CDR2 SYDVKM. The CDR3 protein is CASSLMGQGVNTEAFF. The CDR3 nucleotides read TGTGCCAGCAGTTTAATGGGACAGGGAGTTAATACTGAAGCTTTCTTT. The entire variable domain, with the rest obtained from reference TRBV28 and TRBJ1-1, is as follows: DVKVTQSSRYLVKRTGEKVFLECVQDMDHENMFWYRQDPGLGLRLIYFSYDVKMKEKGDIPEGYSVSREKKERFSLILESASTNQTSMYLCASSLMGQGVNTEAFFGQGTRLTVV.

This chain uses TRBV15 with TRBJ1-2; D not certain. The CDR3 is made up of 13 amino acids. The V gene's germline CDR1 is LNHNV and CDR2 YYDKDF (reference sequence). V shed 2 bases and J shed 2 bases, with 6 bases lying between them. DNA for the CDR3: TGTGCCACCAGCAGACCGGGGAACTATGGCTACACCTTC. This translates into CATSRPGNYGYTF.

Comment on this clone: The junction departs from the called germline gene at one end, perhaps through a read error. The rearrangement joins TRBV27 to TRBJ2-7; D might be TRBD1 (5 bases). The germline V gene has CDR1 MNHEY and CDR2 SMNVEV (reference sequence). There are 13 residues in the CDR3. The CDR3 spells CASSWQGSHEQYF. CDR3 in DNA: TGTGCCAGCAGTTGGCAGGGCTCCCACGAGCAGTACTTC.

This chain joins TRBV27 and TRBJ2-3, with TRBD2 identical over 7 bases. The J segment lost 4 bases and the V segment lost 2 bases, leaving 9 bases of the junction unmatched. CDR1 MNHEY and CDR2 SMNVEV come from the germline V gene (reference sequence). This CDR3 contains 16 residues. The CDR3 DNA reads TGTGCCAGCAGTTTAGCGGTCGGGGGGTTCCCAGATACGCAGTATTTT. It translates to CASSLAVGGFPDTQYF.

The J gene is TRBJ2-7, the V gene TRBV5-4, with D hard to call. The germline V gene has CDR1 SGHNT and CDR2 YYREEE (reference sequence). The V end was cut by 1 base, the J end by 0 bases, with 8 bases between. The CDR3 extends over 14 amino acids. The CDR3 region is CASSLLQTSYEQYF. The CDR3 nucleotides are TGTGCCAGCAGCTTGTTACAGACCTCCTACGAGCAGTACTTC.

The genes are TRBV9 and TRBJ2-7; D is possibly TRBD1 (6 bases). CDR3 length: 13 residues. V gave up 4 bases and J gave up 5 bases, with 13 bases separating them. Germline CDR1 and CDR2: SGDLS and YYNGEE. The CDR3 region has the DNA TGTGCCAGCAGCCCCGAACAGGGACACGAGCAGTACTTC. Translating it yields CASSPEQGHEQYF.

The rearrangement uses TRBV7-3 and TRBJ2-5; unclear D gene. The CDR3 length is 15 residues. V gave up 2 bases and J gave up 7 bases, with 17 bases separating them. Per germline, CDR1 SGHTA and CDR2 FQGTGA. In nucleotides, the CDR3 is TGTGCCAGCAGCTTAGAGTTAAGTGCCGGGTGGACCCAGTACTTC. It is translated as CASSLELSAGWTQYF.

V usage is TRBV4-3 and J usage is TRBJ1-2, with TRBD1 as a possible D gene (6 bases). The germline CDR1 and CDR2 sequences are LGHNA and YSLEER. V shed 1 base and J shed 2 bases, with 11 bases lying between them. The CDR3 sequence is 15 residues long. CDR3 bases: TGCGCCAGCAGCCAAGGCGGACAGATCAACTATGGCTACACCTTC. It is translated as CASSQGGQINYGYTF.